This T cell receptor (beta chain) was retrieved from a study of shared clonotypes between healthy human individuals (dated by TCRdb to the early 2020s). Broadly, across the study: The cohort comprised a couple of women and three men aged 18 to 49 years. For each donor, three plates each were used for CD4 naive and CD4 memory, two plates were used for CD8 naive, and one plate was used for CD8 memory. The study deeply sequenced blood TCR repertoires of about 5 healthy adults to estimate repertoire size and the extent of clonotype sharing between individuals. To increase sequencing depth and limit assay-specific biases, different laboratories used diverse techniques to prepare libraries and sequence TCR repertoires. Per donor, leukapheresis produced somewhere between about 0.94 and 8.9 billion PBMCs. What the study reported, not specific to this receptor: Around 5.4% of naive CD4, 3.5% of naive CD8, approximately 2% of memory CD4, and about 0.4% of memory CD8 clonotypes were shared across several donors. Compared with non-shared clonotypes, the clonotypes found in all four sorted-subset donors had higher generation probabilities. Estimated clonotype richness was generally larger for naive than for memory subsets. The genetic and exposure-history diversity represented was limited by the small number of donors. Even with the large sequencing depth, rarefaction of the sorted-subset datasets indicated that sequencing was incomplete. Sampling was limited to blood, and TCR repertoires in tissue likely differ from TCR repertoires in blood. Based on pairwise subsampling, the degree of clonotype sharing among donors was expected to be affected by sequencing depth.

TCR CDR3 regions were amplified from genomic DNA by multiplex PCR using the deep immunoSEQ assay. Genomic DNA extracted from each cell subset was distributed evenly over all wells of several immunoSEQ 96-well plates, and each plate served as one replicate. For sorted subsets, each replicate PCR was loaded with 150 to 250 ng genomic DNA, equivalent to some 27,000 T cell genomes. Purified libraries were measured with a Qubit 3.0 fluorometer, size-checked on a Bioanalyzer 2100, and measured again with the KAPA Library Quantification kit. Each immunoSEQ 96-well plate was sequenced on its own single-read 150-cycle Illumina NextSeq 550 flow cell. In the original analysis: The immunoSEQ output contained only junctional sequences without quality scores, so filtering could not match that applied to full-length reads. To assign V/J genes and CDR3, sequences were annotated using PyIR, a Python wrapper for IgBLAST v1.9, with IMGT germline references. Any read was removed if the V/J assignment was weak (E-value above 1e-6), the CDR3 was missing, or the read contained stop codons, out-of-frame junctions, or ambiguous translated residues. V3J clonotypes were defined as sequences sharing an identical inferred V gene, J gene, and CDR3 amino acid sequence. To compute the percentage overlap between repertoires, the number of shared unique clonotypes was divided by the size of the smaller repertoire. Three approaches were used to assess repertoire richness: RTK rarefaction, the Chao1 estimator, and Recon v2.1 estimates of unobserved clonotypes. Generation probabilities were computed with OLGA for all TCRbeta clonotypes obtained by the gDNA method from four donors. Drawn from immuneACCESS, this table holds only the in-frame rearrangements with V and J called that TCRdb kept. Clones are partly lost; checked studies trace under half to an unresolved V gene and leave the rest unexplained. D and trimming come from the DNA, and the V and J calls and clone size come from that table. In all, the sample holds roughly 1,600,000 clones, and approximately 98.5% of those were seen once. The ten largest clones take up approximately 0.38% of the sample.

Sequences KGHSH (CDR1) and LQKENI (CDR2) are obtained from the germline V gene. From cysteine to phenylalanine, the CDR3 is 13 amino acids long. The entry retains the CDR3 DNA only, 39 bases that are in frame from base 1. V loses 5 bases of germline sequence and J loses 2 bases, and the interval between the two ends is 7 bases. A remark on this clone: The antigen this receptor binds is unknown. No base qualities exist here, and no much larger clone lies one base off it. Other DNA variants within this sample encode the same CDR3.

Healthy HIV-negative adults with no recently reported acute infections or vaccinations were included as donors. Every donor was a Caucasian adult living in Nashville, Tennessee, USA. CD4+ T cells were enriched by magnetic negative selection; naive cells were then positively selected on CD45RA, and the negative fraction formed the memory subset. After blood collection by leukapheresis, PBMCs were isolated using Ficoll-Histopaque density gradient centrifugation and then cryopreserved in the vapor phase of liquid nitrogen. Analytical flow cytometry was used to check the purity and quantity of every magnetically sorted T cell population. Genomic DNA was isolated from every sorted fraction and measured by UV absorbance on a Nanodrop 2000c.

This chain is built from TRBV18 and TRBJ1-5, and perhaps TRBD1 as D gene, on 5 matching bases. Specimen: naive CD4+ T cells sorted from blood. This specimen's cell subset or site label, per the study, means: CD45RA+ positively selected. The TCR was taken from a man between 25 and 39 years old in good health. The CDR3 in this case is CASSGGGNQPQHF. The nucleotide sequence reads as follows: TGTGCCAGCTCAGGAGGGGGCAATCAGCCCCAGCATTTT. Beyond the CDR3, the reference TRBV18 and TRBJ1-5 genes provide the residues; the full variable domain reads: NAGVMQNPRHLVRRRGQEARLRCSPMKGHSHVYWYRQLPEEGLKFMVYLQKENIIDESGMPKERFSAEFPKEGPSILRIQQVVRGDSAAYFCASSGGGNQPQHFGDGTRLSIL.